These 6 T cell receptor beta chains were all obtained from the same sample, sequenced in a study of blood T cell repertoires in COVID-19. Some clones are missing from TCRdb's copy, which holds only in-frame ones; the method was immunoSEQ multiplex PCR. The sample lists around 70,000 clones, about 86% occurring once. The sequencing sample was made of peripheral blood. The origin of the receptors is an elderly woman with active or convalescent COVID-19.

V and J are TRBV18 and TRBJ2-3, with a tentative D call TRBD2 (6 bases). This CDR3 has 13 amino acids. Germline values: CDR1 KGHSH, CDR2 LQKENI. V was cut by 4 bases and J by 4 bases, with 9 bases left in between. Here the CDR3 reads CASSRGVSDTQYF. DNA for the CDR3: TGTGCCAGCTCACGCGGGGTGTCAGATACGCAGTATTTT.

This clone was seen just once. This sequence joins TRBV7-6 and TRBJ2-1; TRBD2 agrees at 12 bases. Germline assignment: CDR1 SGHVS and CDR2 FNYEAQ. Trimming at V came to 5 bases and at J to 12 bases, leaving 11 bases not matched to a gene. The CDR3 loop spans 15 amino acids. CDR3 protein: CASSRTSGRLEGQFF. The CDR3 DNA sequence: TGTGCCAGCAGCCGAACTAGCGGGAGGCTGGAGGGGCAGTTCTTC.

V and J are TRBV4-3 and TRBJ2-1, with D maybe TRBD2 (6 bases). The CDR3 consists of 16 residues. The germline V gene has CDR1 LGHNA and CDR2 YSLEER. The germline V and J ends were trimmed by 0 bases and 0 bases, with 9 bases remaining between them. CDR3 DNA: TGCGCCAGCAGCCAAGATGCGACTAGCTCCTACAATGAGCAGTTCTTC. Residues: CASSQDATSSYNEQFF.

The rearrangement joins TRBV10-3 to TRBJ1-1; D unresolved. Trimming removed 8 bases at V and 6 bases at J, with 10 bases between. Germline CDR1 reads ENHRY; CDR2 reads SYGVKD. The CDR3 spans 11 residues. Written as DNA, the CDR3 is TGTGCCATCTCTAAGGGAGCTGAAGCTTTCTTT. It translates to CAISKGAEAFF.

V and J are TRBV6-2 or TRBV6-3 and TRBJ1-5; D is undetermined. The V end was cut by 6 bases, the J end by 7 bases, with 16 bases between. The CDR3 consists of 14 residues. The germline V gene has CDR1 MNHEY and CDR2 SVGEGT. The CDR3 nucleotides read TGTGCCAGCAGCTTCGGGAGCCTTTCGCAGCCCCAGCATTTT. Protein: CASSFGSLSQPQHF.

J is TRBJ1-2 and V is TRBV7-9; D not resolved. V was cut by 1 base and J by 6 bases, with 9 bases left in between. This CDR3 comprises 13 residues. The germline CDR1 and CDR2 sequences are SEHNR and FQNEAQ (reference sequence). The CDR3 is CASSLVAGNGYTF. Written as DNA, the CDR3 is TGTGCCAGCAGCTTAGTGGCGGGGAATGGCTACACCTTC.